This paragraph covers one T cell receptor (beta chain) sequence. Its matching antigen is unknown. This sample is drawn from a study of T cell responses to AZD1222 COVID-19 vaccine. The study's findings and limits: Vaccine-associated CD4 TCRs ranged over spike, dominating at 160-218 and 743-854.

Using immunoSEQ multiplex PCR, the repertoire was profiled, and TCRdb retains in-frame clones only, with some absent. This table has about 140,000 clones, 85% to 95% appearing once. This clonotype was sampled from an adult in good health. The sample in question was peripheral blood, obtained on day 0 of AZD1222 vaccination.

CDR3 bases: TGTGCCAGCAGCTTGGCCTCTCGGGGGGCAGATACGCAGTATTTT. It yields the protein CASSLASRGADTQYF. This chain connects TRBV5-4 to TRBJ2-3, with 7 bases matching TRBD2. The trim removed 0 bases at V and 4 bases at J, leaving 5 bases unmatched. From germline, CDR1 is SGHNT and CDR2 YYREEE (reference sequence). This CDR3 is built from 15 residues.